These T cell receptor beta chains were read from a single sample in a study of T-cell reconstitution after alpha-beta-depleted transplantation in children. Each CDR3 protein is one row after TCRdb ran MiXCR on the PCR reads. This sample yields about a million distinct CDR3 sequences, of which under 30% are seen a single time; 28% belongs to the top ten. This specimen was PBMCs, mostly from graft donor cells, taken 360 days after TCRalphabeta/CD19-depleted stem cell transplant. The receptors here all came from a boy younger than two who had a stem cell transplant for SCID, so the T cells may come from the graft donor. Each CDR3 is given with its conserved first and last residue. The D gene is left open where the match is weak. Size is stated for part of the rows, as once, few or many counts, or as a class when the clone is expanded.

CDR3 protein: CASSLAGTRLDEQYF; CDR3 DNA: TGCGCCAGCAGCTTGGCGGGGACGCGATTGGACGAGCAGTACTTC; J gene: TRBJ2-7; V gene: TRBV5-1; clone size: few; D gene: -
CDR3 protein: CASSQDAGTVYEQYF; CDR3 DNA: TGTGCCAGCAGCCAAGACGCGGGGACAGTCTACGAGCAGTACTTC; J gene: TRBJ2-7; V gene: TRBV4-2; clone size: few; D gene: -
CDR3 protein: CASSLGGGPLSGNTIYF; CDR3 DNA: TGCGCCAGCAGCTTGGGAGGGGGTCCCCTCTCTGGAAACACCATATATTTT; J gene: TRBJ1-3; V gene: TRBV5-1; clone size: -; D gene: -
CDR3 protein: CSVGTGYTRNNEQFF; CDR3 DNA: TGCAGCGTTGGTACCGGGTACACCCGTAACAATGAGCAGTTCTTC; J gene: TRBJ2-1; V gene: TRBV29-1; clone size: -; D gene: -
CDR3 protein: CASTSGILAGAGTEAFF; CDR3 DNA: TGTGCCAGCACCAGTGGAATACTCGCCGGGGCGGGGACTGAAGCTTTCTTT; J gene: TRBJ1-1; V gene: TRBV6-2/TRBV6-3; clone size: -; D gene: -
CDR3 protein: CASSFHRISSGNTIYF; CDR3 DNA: TGCGCCAGCAGCTTTCACAGGATCTCCTCTGGAAACACCATATATTTT; J gene: TRBJ1-3; V gene: TRBV5-1; clone size: -; D gene: -
CDR3 protein: CASSLAGPNYGYTF; CDR3 DNA: TGTGCCAGCAGTTTAGCGGGGCCCAACTATGGCTACACCTTC; J gene: TRBJ1-2; V gene: TRBV12-3/TRBV12-4; clone size: -; D gene: -
CDR3 protein: CASSDYGRGGIETQYF; CDR3 DNA: TGTGCCAGCAGTGACTACGGTAGGGGCGGCATAGAGACCCAGTACTTC; J gene: TRBJ2-5; V gene: TRBV25-1; clone size: few; D gene: -
CDR3 protein: CASSRDREQFF; CDR3 DNA: TGTGCCAGCAGCCGGGACAGAGAGCAGTTCTTC; J gene: TRBJ2-1; V gene: TRBV13; clone size: many; D gene: TRBD1
CDR3 protein: CASSLVSGAGGTDTQYF; CDR3 DNA: TGTGCCAGCAGCTTGGTATCGGGGGCCGGTGGCACAGATACGCAGTATTTT; J gene: TRBJ2-3; V gene: TRBV5-5; clone size: few; D gene: -
CDR3 protein: CSARGTGGYLTDTQYF; CDR3 DNA: TGCAGTGCTAGAGGAACAGGGGGCTACCTCACAGATACGCAGTATTTT; J gene: TRBJ2-3; V gene: TRBV20-1; clone size: -; D gene: TRBD1
CDR3 protein: CSVEDARDRGATDTQYF; CDR3 DNA: TGCAGCGTTGAAGATGCCCGGGACAGGGGAGCCACAGATACGCAGTATTTT; J gene: TRBJ2-3; V gene: TRBV29-1; clone size: few; D gene: TRBD1
CDR3 protein: CASSLSASGGGNEQFF; CDR3 DNA: TGTGCCAGCAGTTTATCAGCTAGCGGGGGAGGTAATGAGCAGTTCTTC; J gene: TRBJ2-1; V gene: TRBV12-3/TRBV12-4; clone size: once; D gene: TRBD2
CDR3 protein: CASSLMTGTANYGYTF; CDR3 DNA: TGCGCCAGCAGCCTTATGACCGGGACAGCTAACTATGGCTACACCTTC; J gene: TRBJ1-2; V gene: TRBV4-1; clone size: -; D gene: TRBD1
CDR3 protein: CASTRLADGTDTQYF; CDR3 DNA: TGCGCCAGCACCAGACTAGCAGACGGCACAGATACGCAGTATTTT; J gene: TRBJ2-3; V gene: TRBV5-1; clone size: few; D gene: TRBD2
CDR3 protein: CASSLDAGVGELFF; CDR3 DNA: TGTGCCAGCAGCTTAGATGCGGGGGTCGGGGAGCTGTTTTTT; J gene: TRBJ2-2; V gene: TRBV7-2; clone size: -; D gene: TRBD2
CDR3 protein: CASSQGVGQETQYF; CDR3 DNA: TGTGCCAGCAGCCAAGGTGTCGGGCAAGAGACCCAGTACTTC; J gene: TRBJ2-5; V gene: TRBV3-1; clone size: once; D gene: -
CDR3 protein: CASSPQGGGELFF; CDR3 DNA: TGTGCCAGCTCGCCACAGGGCGGCGGGGAGCTGTTTTTT; J gene: TRBJ2-2; V gene: TRBV12-3/TRBV12-4; clone size: few; D gene: -
CDR3 protein: CASSWRERGNIQYF; CDR3 DNA: TGTGCCAGCAGTTGGAGGGAACGGGGAAACATTCAGTACTTC; J gene: TRBJ2-4; V gene: TRBV12-3/TRBV12-4; clone size: few; D gene: -
CDR3 protein: CASSLRQGYHEQYF; CDR3 DNA: TGTGCCAGCTCACTTAGGCAAGGGTACCACGAGCAGTACTTC; J gene: TRBJ2-7; V gene: TRBV18; clone size: -; D gene: -
CDR3 protein: CASSGAAPDNGLFF; CDR3 DNA: TGTGCCAGCAGCGGGGCGGCCCCCGACAACGGACTGTTTTTT; J gene: TRBJ1-4; V gene: TRBV13; clone size: few; D gene: -
CDR3 protein: CAITGTPSNTGELFF; CDR3 DNA: TGTGCCATCACCGGGACACCCTCGAACACCGGGGAGCTGTTTTTT; J gene: TRBJ2-2; V gene: TRBV10-3; clone size: -; D gene: -
CDR3 protein: CASSLDWTVSYEQYF; CDR3 DNA: TGCGCCAGCAGCTTGGACTGGACTGTCTCCTACGAGCAGTACTTC; J gene: TRBJ2-7; V gene: TRBV5-1; clone size: many; D gene: -
CDR3 protein: CASSGRQGTYEQYF; CDR3 DNA: TGCGCCAGCAGTGGGAGGCAGGGGACCTACGAGCAGTACTTC; J gene: TRBJ2-7; V gene: TRBV5-1; clone size: -; D gene: -
CDR3 protein: CASSTVGPGELFF; CDR3 DNA: TGTGCCAGTAGCACTGTAGGGCCCGGGGAGCTGTTTTTT; J gene: TRBJ2-2; V gene: TRBV19; clone size: -; D gene: -
CDR3 protein: CSVVTGQGFFFSEAFF; CDR3 DNA: TGCAGCGTTGTAACGGGACAGGGGTTCTTTTTTTCTGAAGCTTTCTTT; J gene: TRBJ1-1; V gene: TRBV29-1; clone size: -; D gene: TRBD1
CDR3 protein: CASSQDFLQGGGKDTQYF; CDR3 DNA: TGCGCCAGCAGCCAAGACTTCCTCCAGGGGGGCGGGAAAGATACGCAGTATTTT; J gene: TRBJ2-3; V gene: TRBV4-1; clone size: once; D gene: -
CDR3 protein: CASSPGGEFNQPQHF; CDR3 DNA: TGTGCCAGCAGTCCCGGGGGGGAATTCAATCAGCCCCAGCATTTT; J gene: TRBJ1-5; V gene: TRBV27; clone size: -; D gene: -
CDR3 protein: CASSAGTGRVEQYF; CDR3 DNA: TGTGCCAGTAGCGCCGGGACAGGGCGGGTCGAGCAGTACTTC; J gene: TRBJ2-7; V gene: TRBV19; clone size: -; D gene: TRBD1
CDR3 protein: CSVVLLTEAFF; CDR3 DNA: TGCAGCGTTGTTCTCCTCACCGAAGCTTTCTTT; J gene: TRBJ1-1; V gene: TRBV29-1; clone size: -; D gene: -
CDR3 protein: CATRDRRFTEAFF; CDR3 DNA: TGTGCCACCAGAGACAGGCGCTTCACTGAAGCTTTCTTT; J gene: TRBJ1-1; V gene: TRBV24-1; clone size: -; D gene: -
CDR3 protein: CASSWFVGAGNSPLHF; CDR3 DNA: TGTGCCAGCAGTTGGTTTGTAGGGGCAGGTAATTCACCCCTCCACTTT; J gene: TRBJ1-6; V gene: TRBV27; clone size: -; D gene: -
CDR3 protein: CASSQARQGEKLFF; CDR3 DNA: TGCGCCAGCAGCCAAGCCCGACAGGGAGAAAAACTGTTTTTT; J gene: TRBJ1-4; V gene: TRBV4-3; clone size: -; D gene: TRBD1
CDR3 protein: CASSYSDSYISGELFF; CDR3 DNA: TGTGCCAGCAGTTACTCTGACAGTTATATTTCCGGGGAGCTGTTTTTT; J gene: TRBJ2-2; V gene: TRBV6-5; clone size: -; D gene: -
CDR3 protein: CASRWTSGGAWETQYF; CDR3 DNA: TGCGCCAGCAGATGGACTAGCGGGGGGGCCTGGGAGACCCAGTACTTC; J gene: TRBJ2-5; V gene: TRBV5-1; clone size: few; D gene: TRBD2
CDR3 protein: CATSDLGDRKNTEAFF; CDR3 DNA: TGTGCCACCAGTGATTTAGGGGACAGAAAGAACACTGAAGCTTTCTTT; J gene: TRBJ1-1; V gene: TRBV24-1; clone size: -; D gene: TRBD1
CDR3 protein: CASSVTISTEAFF; CDR3 DNA: TGTGCCAGCAGCGTAACTATCAGCACTGAAGCTTTCTTT; J gene: TRBJ1-1; V gene: TRBV9; clone size: -; D gene: -
CDR3 protein: CASSLAAGWPCTQYF; CDR3 DNA: TGCGCCAGCAGCTTGGCCGCAGGGTGGCCCTGCACGCAGTATTTT; J gene: TRBJ2-3; V gene: TRBV5-1; clone size: once; D gene: -
CDR3 protein: CASSLVSGAIYNEQFF; CDR3 DNA: TGCGCCAGCAGCTTGGTTTCAGGGGCGATCTACAATGAGCAGTTCTTC; J gene: TRBJ2-1; V gene: TRBV5-1; clone size: -; D gene: -
CDR3 protein: CASQLGGGDEQFF; CDR3 DNA: TGTGCCAGCCAGTTAGGGGGAGGCGATGAGCAGTTCTTC; J gene: TRBJ2-1; V gene: TRBV9; clone size: few; D gene: -
CDR3 protein: CASSGLGGSNEQFF; CDR3 DNA: TGTGCCAGCAGTGGTCTAGGGGGGAGCAATGAGCAGTTCTTC; J gene: TRBJ2-1; V gene: TRBV6-1; clone size: -; D gene: -
CDR3 protein: CASSLIPGSGANVLTF; CDR3 DNA: TGTGCCAGCAGCTTAATCCCGGGGTCTGGGGCCAACGTCCTGACTTTC; J gene: TRBJ2-6; V gene: TRBV7-2; clone size: -; D gene: -
CDR3 protein: CSASPVGTSTDTQYF; CDR3 DNA: TGCAGTGCTAGCCCAGTAGGGACTAGCACAGATACGCAGTATTTT; J gene: TRBJ2-3; V gene: TRBV20-1; clone size: once; D gene: -
CDR3 protein: CASTSGGGDEQYF; CDR3 DNA: TGTGCCAGCACCTCCGGCGGGGGAGACGAGCAGTACTTC; J gene: TRBJ2-7; V gene: TRBV7-9; clone size: few; D gene: TRBD2
CDR3 protein: CASSLGRPRPQHF; CDR3 DNA: TGTGCCAGCAGCTTGGGGAGGCCGCGGCCCCAGCATTTT; J gene: TRBJ1-5; V gene: TRBV5-8; clone size: -; D gene: -
CDR3 protein: CASTPDRGETQYF; CDR3 DNA: TGCGCCAGCACCCCGGACAGGGGAGAGACCCAGTACTTC; J gene: TRBJ2-5; V gene: TRBV5-1; clone size: -; D gene: TRBD1
CDR3 protein: CASSIHNLNTEAFF; CDR3 DNA: TGTGCCAGTAGTATTCATAACTTGAACACTGAAGCTTTCTTT; J gene: TRBJ1-1; V gene: TRBV19; clone size: few; D gene: -
CDR3 protein: CASSTGPTADRLSSYNEQFF; CDR3 DNA: TGTGCCAGCAGCACAGGACCGACAGCGGACCGGCTGAGCTCCTACAATGAGCAGTTCTTC; J gene: TRBJ2-1; V gene: TRBV11-2; clone size: once; D gene: -
CDR3 protein: CSAGQEGLDETQYF; CDR3 DNA: TGCAGTGCGGGTCAGGAGGGGCTGGACGAGACCCAGTACTTC; J gene: TRBJ2-5; V gene: TRBV20-1; clone size: few; D gene: -